This TCR beta chain was recovered during a study of lymphopenia after photon versus proton radiotherapy. This clone was counted once. Its target is unknown. Study-wide results and caveats: A bigger post-nadir fall in TCR diversity correlated inversely with survival time in deceased patients. Relative stability marked proton patients; photon patients lost diversity and naive cells. After lymphocyte nadir, photon-treated repertoires showed oligoclonal expansion, especially CD8+ Temra. Authors raise, but do not show, better survival with proton therapy.

This table comes from immunoSEQ multiplex PCR, and its TCRdb copy is limited to in-frame clones, with some not included. The table has more than 25,000 clones, under 85% seen once; the top ten hold roughly 3.5%. This TCR derives from a woman in her forties or fifties with pancreatic cancer. The sequences come from peripheral blood, collected from a patient treated with photon-based radiotherapy.

The CDR3 sequence is CASSLLGVGETQYF. The DNA for the CDR3 is TGTGCCAGCAGTTTACTGGGGGTAGGAGAGACCCAGTACTTC. The V and J genes are TRBV27 and TRBJ2-5, with D perhaps TRBD1 or TRBD2 (5 bases each). The V gene lost 2 bases and the J gene lost 4 bases, with 11 bases spanning the gap. The length of the CDR3 is 14 residues. Germline lookup yields CDR1 MNHEY and CDR2 SMNVEV (reference sequence).